This TCR beta chain is drawn from a study of cytomegalovirus exposure and HLA in healthy donors. This CDR3 is 12 amino acids long. PCR primers comprised 60 Vbeta and 13 Jbeta primers. Generated by immunoSEQ multiplex PCR, the TCRdb table keeps only in-frame clones and is missing some. The repertoire consists of fewer than 200,000 clones, with less than 90% occurring once and the leading ten covering under 6%. The TCR was taken from a woman in her 50s in good health and CMV-seropositive. Specimen: PBMCs. This chain connects TRBV21-1 to TRBJ2-7; the table's D gene call, TRBD2, was not cross checked with the DNA. TRBV21-1 represents a pseudogene. DNA of the CDR3: TGTGCCCCCGGAGCGGGGAGAGGCGAGCAGTACTTC. Amino acid sequence: CAPGAGRGEQYF.